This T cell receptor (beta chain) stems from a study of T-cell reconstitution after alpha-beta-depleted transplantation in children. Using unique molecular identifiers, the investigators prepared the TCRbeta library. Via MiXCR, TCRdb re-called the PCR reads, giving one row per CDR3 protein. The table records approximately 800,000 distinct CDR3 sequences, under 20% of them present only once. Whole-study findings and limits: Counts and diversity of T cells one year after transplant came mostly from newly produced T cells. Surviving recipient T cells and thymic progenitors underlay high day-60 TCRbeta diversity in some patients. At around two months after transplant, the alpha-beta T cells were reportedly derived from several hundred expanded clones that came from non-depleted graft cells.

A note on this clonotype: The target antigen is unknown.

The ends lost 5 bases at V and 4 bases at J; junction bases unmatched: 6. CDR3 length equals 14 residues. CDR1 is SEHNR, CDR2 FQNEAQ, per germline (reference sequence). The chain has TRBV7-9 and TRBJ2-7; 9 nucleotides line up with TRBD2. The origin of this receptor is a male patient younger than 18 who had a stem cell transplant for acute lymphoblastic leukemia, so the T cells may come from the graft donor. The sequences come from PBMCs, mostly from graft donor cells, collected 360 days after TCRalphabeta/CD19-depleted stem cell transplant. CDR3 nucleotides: TGTGCCAGCAGCCCATTTAGCGGGAGATACGAGCAGTACTTC. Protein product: CASSPFSGRYEQYF.